This T cell receptor beta chain came from a study of blood T cell repertoires in COVID-19. Overall study: The study drew acute and convalescent COVID-19 samples from the United States, Italy and Spain. Sample material is recorded as cDNA or gDNA derived from T cells, B-cell-depleted T cells, or PBMCs.

Authors' processing steps: Reference gene primer amplification in the assay estimated nucleated cell counts. Using immunoSEQ multiplex PCR, the repertoire was profiled, and TCRdb retains in-frame clones only, with some absent. The DNA gave D and trimming, while V, J and clone size come from that table. The sample contains around 400,000 clones, roughly 90% of which appear only once. With V trimmed by 5 bases and J by 4 bases, 5 bases remained unmatched. Germline V gene lookup returns CDR1 LGHDT and CDR2 YNNKEL (reference sequence). The CDR3 length is 15 residues. The sequenced sample consisted of peripheral blood. The clonotype comes from a man aged 35 to 55 with acute or convalescent COVID-19. The J gene is TRBJ2-3, the V gene TRBV3-1 (or the pseudogene TRBV3-2); 11 positions match TRBD1. Here the CDR3 reads CASSFRTGGPDTQYF. The DNA for the CDR3 is TGTGCCAGCAGCTTTAGGACAGGGGGCCCAGATACGCAGTATTTT.